These T cell receptor beta chains were read from a single sample in a study of cytomegalovirus exposure and HLA in healthy donors. Repertoires were generated with immunoSEQ multiplex PCR, while TCRdb's copy carries only in-frame clones and drops some. The data show tens of thousands of clones, just over 75% seen once. Sequencing was performed on PBMCs. The receptors come from a man in his fifties in good health and CMV-seropositive. CDR3s include the opening cysteine and the closing phenylalanine or tryptophan. Fields, in order: J gene, D gene, V gene, clone size, CDR3 protein, CDR3 DNA. A D gene is named only where the DNA matches it firmly. Clone size is shown for a subset of rows, as once, few, many or a class of expanded clone.

TRBJ2-3 | . | TRBV6-6 | once | CASSGVGRGNTQYF | TGTGCCAGCAGCGGGGTGGGTAGGGGGAATACGCAGTATTTT
TRBJ2-5 | TRBD2 | TRBV5-1 | few | CASSLGLAGVSETQYF | TGCGCCAGCAGCTTGGGGCTAGCGGGAGTATCGGAGACCCAGTACTTC
TRBJ2-3 | TRBD2 | TRBV7-6 | few | CASSLGEGGGQYF | TGTGCCAGCAGCTTAGGGGAGGGAGGTGGGCAGTATTTT
TRBJ2-7 | . | TRBV30 | . | CAWSVTDGRSYEQYF | TGTGCCTGGAGTGTGACGGATGGCAGGTCCTACGAGCAGTACTTC
TRBJ2-1 | . | TRBV19 | . | CASSIGTYNEQFF | TGTGCCAGTAGTATAGGAACTTACAATGAGCAGTTCTTC
TRBJ2-6 | TRBD2 | TRBV4-3 | . | CASSQDREGPDGANVLTF | TGCGCCAGCAGCCAAGATCGGGAGGGCCCAGATGGGGCCAACGTCCTGACTTTC
TRBJ1-5 | . | TRBV19 | few | CASSMDWQPQHF | TGTGCCAGTAGTATGGACTGGCAGCCCCAGCATTTT
TRBJ2-5 | TRBD2 | TRBV11-3 | once | CASSKGLAVQETQYF | TGTGCCAGCAGCAAGGGACTAGCGGTGCAAGAGACCCAGTACTTC
TRBJ1-1 | . | TRBV10-3 | . | CAIRSPNTEAFF | TGTGCCATCCGCAGTCCGAACACTGAAGCTTTCTTT
TRBJ2-3 | . | TRBV25-1 | few | CASSITRGDTQYF | TGTGCCAGCAGTATCACTAGAGGAGATACGCAGTATTTT
TRBJ2-3 | . | TRBV2 | . | CASRGPTDTQYF | TGTGCCAGCAGGGGGCCAACAGATACGCAGTATTTT
TRBJ2-2 | . | TRBV21-1 | . | CASSVDLAGARELFF | TGTGCCAGCAGCGTCGACCTAGCGGGAGCCCGGGAGCTGTTTTTT
TRBJ2-7 | TRBD2 | TRBV15 | . | CATSRELAGLYEQYF | TGTGCCACCAGCAGAGAACTAGCGGGACTCTACGAGCAGTACTTC
TRBJ2-1 | . | TRBV5-6 | . | CASSFGTSGQAEQFF | TGTGCCAGCAGCTTCGGTACTAGCGGACAGGCCGAGCAGTTCTTC
TRBJ2-2 | TRBD1 | TRBV7-7 | . | CASSLGGGYTGELFF | TGTGCTAGCAGCTTAGGGGGCGGATACACCGGGGAGCTGTTTTTT
TRBJ1-5 | . | TRBV7-2 | . | CASSQESNSNQPQHF | TGTGCCAGCAGCCAGGAATCCAATAGCAATCAGCCCCAGCATTTT
TRBJ2-1 | TRBD2 | TRBV5-1 | . | CASSGGTSGNEQFF | TGCGCCAGCAGCGGGGGGACTAGCGGCAATGAGCAGTTCTTC
TRBJ2-7 | . | TRBV27 | once | CASSLYISGALYEQYF | TGTGCCAGCAGTTTATACATTAGCGGAGCTCTCTACGAGCAGTACTTC
TRBJ2-1 | TRBD2 | TRBV7-9 | . | CASSQIGGFVQEQFF | TGTGCCAGCAGTCAGATCGGGGGGTTCGTTCAAGAGCAGTTCTTC
TRBJ2-5 | . | TRBV5-1 | . | CASSLVNQETQYF | TGCGCCAGCAGCTTGGTCAACCAAGAGACCCAGTACTTC
TRBJ2-1 | TRBD2 | TRBV10-3 | . | CAIRGGSAYNEQFF | TGTGCCATCAGGGGCGGGAGCGCCTACAATGAGCAGTTCTTC
TRBJ2-7 | TRBD2 | TRBV4-2 | . | CASSQDLLAGASSFEQYF | TGTGCCAGCAGCCAAGATTTACTAGCGGGAGCGTCCTCGTTCGAGCAGTACTTC
TRBJ1-5 | . | TRBV30 | . | CAWSGHSNQPQHF | TGTGCCTGGAGTGGGCATAGCAATCAGCCCCAGCATTTT
TRBJ2-1 | TRBD2 | TRBV5-1 | few | CASRAMPGGRRDEQFF | TGCGCCAGCAGAGCGATGCCGGGGGGACGACGGGATGAGCAGTTCTTC
TRBJ2-7 | TRBD2 | TRBV7-2 | once | CASSTTSGPYEQYF | TGTGCCAGCAGTACGACTAGCGGGCCCTACGAGCAGTACTTC
TRBJ1-5 | . | TRBV27 | . | CARRKKFGNQPQHF | TGTGCCAGGAGGAAAAAATTTGGCAATCAGCCCCAGCATTTT
TRBJ2-6 | . | TRBV6-5 | . | CASSLQGSTGANGLTF | TGTGCCAGCAGTTTACAGGGCTCTACTGGGGCCAACGGCCTGACTTTC
TRBJ2-2 | TRBD2 | TRBV4-1 | once | CASSHPGLAGAGELFF | TGCGCCAGCAGCCACCCGGGACTAGCGGGAGCCGGGGAGCTGTTTTTT
TRBJ1-5 | . | TRBV6-5 | few | CASTGQGIKSQPQHF | TGTGCCAGCACGGGGCAGGGGATAAAGAGTCAGCCCCAGCATTTT
TRBJ1-1 | . | TRBV7-3 | . | CASSRQRNTEAFF | TGTGCCAGCAGCCGACAGAGGAACACTGAAGCTTTCTTT
TRBJ2-7 | . | TRBV11-2 | few | CASSFGTSQYEQYF | TGTGCCAGCAGCTTCGGGACAAGTCAGTACGAGCAGTACTTC
TRBJ2-6 | TRBD2 | TRBV5-1 | . | CASSAGGPGSGANVLTF | TGCGCCAGCAGCGCGGGGGGACCGGGCTCTGGGGCCAACGTCCTGACTTTC
TRBJ2-5 | TRBD2 | TRBV27 | . | CASSPRLAGGPPETQYF | TGTGCCAGCAGTCCCCGACTAGCGGGAGGGCCGCCAGAGACCCAGTACTTC
TRBJ1-2 | . | TRBV6-5 | . | CASSLQGLGYTF | TGTGCCAGCAGTTTACAGGGTCTTGGCTACACCTTC
TRBJ2-3 | . | TRBV7-3 | . | CASSFREQTDTQYF | TGTGCCAGCAGCTTTCGGGAACAAACAGATACGCAGTATTTT
TRBJ2-7 | TRBD2 | TRBV10-3 | . | CAITGVAGTSYEQYF | TGTGCCATCACGGGAGTAGCGGGAACCTCCTACGAGCAGTACTTC
TRBJ2-7 | TRBD2 | TRBV5-1 | . | CASSLDGPSGRFEQYF | TGCGCCAGCAGCTTGGACGGGCCTAGCGGGAGGTTCGAGCAGTACTTC
TRBJ2-4 | TRBD1 | TRBV19 | . | CASSMQGTADIQYF | TGTGCCAGTAGTATGCAGGGGACAGCTGACATTCAGTACTTC
TRBJ2-7 | . | TRBV9 | . | CASSVAPGSGDEQYF | TGTGCCAGCAGCGTAGCTCCTGGGTCAGGGGACGAGCAGTACTTC
TRBJ2-7 | . | TRBV19 | . | CASSMLEGQEQYF | TGTGCCAGTAGTATGTTGGAGGGGCAGGAGCAGTACTTC
TRBJ1-5 | . | TRBV5-6 | once | CASSFGTINQPQHF | TGTGCCAGCAGCTTCGGGACAATCAATCAGCCCCAGCATTTT
TRBJ1-1 | TRBD1 | TRBV11-3 | . | CASSLGQGTGGNTEAFF | TGTGCCAGCAGCTTAGGCCAGGGGACAGGGGGGAACACTGAAGCTTTCTTT
TRBJ2-7 | TRBD2 | TRBV7-2 | . | CASSLGREVYEQYF | TGTGCCAGCAGCTTAGGTCGGGAGGTCTACGAGCAGTACTTC
TRBJ1-3 | . | TRBV30 | once | CAWTRTGSGNTIYF | TGTGCCTGGACCCGGACTGGCTCTGGAAACACCATATATTTT
TRBJ2-3 | . | TRBV19 | . | CASSMFREWDTQYF | TGTGCCAGTAGTATGTTTCGGGAGTGGGATACGCAGTATTTT
TRBJ2-4 | . | TRBV9 | . | CASSRTPLAKNIQYF | TGTGCCAGCAGCCGGACACCCCTAGCCAAAAACATTCAGTACTTC
TRBJ2-2 | TRBD2 | TRBV5-5 | . | CASSSSRTSVFGNTGELFF | TGTGCCAGCAGCTCATCGAGGACTAGCGTATTCGGGAACACCGGGGAGCTGTTTTTT
TRBJ2-1 | . | TRBV29-1 | . | CSVEDGLPRSYNEQFF | TGCAGCGTTGAAGACGGTCTACCACGCTCCTACAATGAGCAGTTCTTC
TRBJ2-7 | . | TRBV2 | . | CASNNYEQYF | TGTGCCAGCAATAACTACGAGCAGTACTTC
TRBJ1-2 | TRBD1 | TRBV11-2 | once | CASSSGQLGYTF | TGTGCCAGCAGTTCGGGACAGCTTGGCTACACCTTC
TRBJ1-6 | . | TRBV6-5 | . | CASSRGRGVSPLHF | TGTGCCAGCAGTAGGGGGAGAGGGGTTTCACCCCTCCACTTT
TRBJ1-5 | . | TRBV2 | . | CARGGQARNQPQHF | TGTGCCAGGGGGGGGCAGGCCCGCAATCAGCCCCAGCATTTT
TRBJ2-5 | TRBD1 | TRBV5-1 | . | CASSFQGADETQYF | TGCGCCAGCAGTTTCCAGGGGGCTGATGAGACCCAGTACTTC
TRBJ2-2 | . | TRBV10-1 | . | CASSGTRDTGELFF | TGCGCCAGCAGTGGCACGCGGGACACCGGGGAGCTGTTTTTT
TRBJ2-6 | TRBD1 | TRBV7-8 | . | CASSIGGANSGANVLTF | TGTGCCAGCAGCATAGGGGGCGCCAACTCTGGGGCCAACGTCCTGACTTTC
TRBJ2-1 | TRBD2 | TRBV6-1 | . | CASSEGGSGGEEQFF | TGTGCCAGCAGTGAAGGCGGGTCGGGAGGGGAGGAGCAGTTCTTC
TRBJ2-1 | . | TRBV2 | . | CASSALNNEQFF | TGTGCCAGCAGTGCCCTAAACAATGAGCAGTTCTTC